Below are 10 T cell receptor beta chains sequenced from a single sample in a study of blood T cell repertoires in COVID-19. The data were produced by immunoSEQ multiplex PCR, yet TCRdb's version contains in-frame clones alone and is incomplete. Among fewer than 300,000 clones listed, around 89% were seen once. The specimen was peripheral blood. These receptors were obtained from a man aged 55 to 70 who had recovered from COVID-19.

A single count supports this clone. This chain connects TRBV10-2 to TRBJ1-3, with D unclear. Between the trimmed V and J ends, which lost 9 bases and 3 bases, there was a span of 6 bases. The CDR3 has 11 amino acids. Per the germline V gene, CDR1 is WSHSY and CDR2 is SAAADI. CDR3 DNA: TGCGCCAGTACTAATGGAAACACCATATATTTT. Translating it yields CASTNGNTIYF.

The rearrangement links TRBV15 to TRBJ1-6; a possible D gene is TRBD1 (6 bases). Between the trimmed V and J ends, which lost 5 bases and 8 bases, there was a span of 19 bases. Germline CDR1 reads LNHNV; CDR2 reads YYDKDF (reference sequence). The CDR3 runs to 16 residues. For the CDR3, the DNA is TGTGCCACCAGCCAACCCGCACAGGGACCTTATTCACCCCTCCACTTT. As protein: CATSQPAQGPYSPLHF.

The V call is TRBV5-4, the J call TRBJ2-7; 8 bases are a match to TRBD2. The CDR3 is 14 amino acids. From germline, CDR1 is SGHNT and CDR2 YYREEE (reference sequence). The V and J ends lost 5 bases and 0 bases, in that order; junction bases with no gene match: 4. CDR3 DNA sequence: TGTGCCAGCAGGCCGGGGACTAGCTCCTACGAGCAGTACTTC. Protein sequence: CASRPGTSSYEQYF.

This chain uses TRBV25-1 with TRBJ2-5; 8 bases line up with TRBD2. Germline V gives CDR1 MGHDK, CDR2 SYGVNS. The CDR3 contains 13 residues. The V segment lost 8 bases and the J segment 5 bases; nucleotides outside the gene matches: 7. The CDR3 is CASDAGGVETQYF. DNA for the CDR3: TGTGCCAGCGATGCGGGGGGCGTCGAGACCCAGTACTTC.

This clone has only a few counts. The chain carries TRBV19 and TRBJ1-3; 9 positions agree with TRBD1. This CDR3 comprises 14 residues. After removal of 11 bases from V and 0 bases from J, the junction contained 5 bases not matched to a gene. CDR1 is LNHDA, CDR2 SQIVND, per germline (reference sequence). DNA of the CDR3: TGTGCCGCCGACAGGGGGGACTCTGGAAACACCATATATTTT. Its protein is CAADRGDSGNTIYF.

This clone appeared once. CDR3 sequence reads: CASSGLGGGTDTQYF. Written as DNA, the CDR3 is TGTGCCAGCAGCGGCTTGGGCGGGGGCACAGATACGCAGTATTTT. The chain combines TRBV7-6 with TRBJ2-3; D might be TRBD2 (6 bases). CDR1 and CDR2 from the germline V gene are SGHVS and FNYEAQ. V shed 5 bases and J shed 1 base, with 13 bases lying between them. CDR3 length: 15 residues.

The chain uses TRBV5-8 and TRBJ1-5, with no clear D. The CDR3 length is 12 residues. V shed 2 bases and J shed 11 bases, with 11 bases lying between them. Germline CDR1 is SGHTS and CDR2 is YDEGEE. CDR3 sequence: CASSLPRWAQHF. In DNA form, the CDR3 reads TGTGCCAGCAGCTTACCTAGGTGGGCCCAGCATTTT.

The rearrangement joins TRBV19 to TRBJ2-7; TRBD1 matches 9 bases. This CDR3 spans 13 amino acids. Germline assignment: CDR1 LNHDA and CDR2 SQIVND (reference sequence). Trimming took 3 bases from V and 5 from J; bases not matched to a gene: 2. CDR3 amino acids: CASSMTGGNEQYF. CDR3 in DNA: TGTGCCAGTAGTATGACAGGGGGTAACGAGCAGTACTTC.

The CDR3 nucleotides read TGCGCCAGCAGCCCCGGGACAGGGTATTCCCCTGAAGCTTTCTTT. Protein sequence: CASSPGTGYSPEAFF. The chain employs TRBV5-1 and TRBJ1-1, with 9 bases matching TRBD1. After removal of 4 bases from V and 6 bases from J, the junction contained 10 bases not matched to a gene. CDR1 is SGHRS, CDR2 YFSETQ, per germline. The CDR3 is 15 amino acids.

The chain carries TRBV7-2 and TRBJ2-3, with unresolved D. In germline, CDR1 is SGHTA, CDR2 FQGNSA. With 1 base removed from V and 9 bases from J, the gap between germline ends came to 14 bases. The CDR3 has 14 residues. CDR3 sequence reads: CASSLEPVSYTQYF. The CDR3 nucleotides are TGTGCCAGCAGCTTAGAACCCGTATCCTACACGCAGTATTTT.